The T cell receptor beta chain described here comes from a study of response to subunit inactivated influenza vaccine. TCRdb fed the RT-PCR reads into MiXCR, producing one record per CDR3 protein. The data hold roughly 550,000 distinct CDR3 sequences, with around a quarter observed a single time. This clonotype appeared a few times. Trimming removed 5 bases from V and 5 bases from J; junction bases left unmatched: 10. The CDR3 is 15 residues long. CDR1 and CDR2 from the germline V gene are SGHTA and FQGNSA. These data were likewise used in another study, on T cells expressing NK-cell markers. That study reports: Synthesis of TCR beta cDNA relied on 5'RACE template switching carrying UMIs. One of eight sequenced donors was HCMV-seronegative; the other seven were seropositive. Several donors likewise had their CD3+CD56-NKG2C+ fraction led by these clonotypes.

The origin of this receptor is a man in his forties or fifties who received an inactivated influenza vaccine. The rearrangement links TRBV7-2 to TRBJ2-5, with 8 bases lining up with TRBD1. Sequenced here: CD4+ T cells sorted from PBMCs, sampled less than 13 days after vaccination. CDR3 DNA sequence: TGTGCCAGCAGCATAAGGCAGGGGGCATGGGAGACCCAGTACTTC. This translates into CASSIRQGAWETQYF.